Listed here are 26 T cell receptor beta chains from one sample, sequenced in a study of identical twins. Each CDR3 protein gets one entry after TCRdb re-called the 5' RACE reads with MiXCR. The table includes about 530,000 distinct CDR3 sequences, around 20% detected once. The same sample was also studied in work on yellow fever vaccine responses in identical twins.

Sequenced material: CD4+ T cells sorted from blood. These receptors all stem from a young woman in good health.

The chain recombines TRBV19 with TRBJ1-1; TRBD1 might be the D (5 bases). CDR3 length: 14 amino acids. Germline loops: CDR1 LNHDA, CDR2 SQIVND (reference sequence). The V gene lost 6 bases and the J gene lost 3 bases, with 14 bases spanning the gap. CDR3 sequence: CASRGRGSHTEAFF. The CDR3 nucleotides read TGTGCCAGTAGGGGAAGGGGCAGCCACACTGAAGCTTTCTTT.

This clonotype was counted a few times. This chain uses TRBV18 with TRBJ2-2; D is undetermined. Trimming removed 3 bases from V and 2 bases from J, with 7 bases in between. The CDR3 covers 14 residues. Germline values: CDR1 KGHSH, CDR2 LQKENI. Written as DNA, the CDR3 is TGTGCCAGCTCACCCCAGCCAAACACCGGGGAGCTGTTTTTT. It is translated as CASSPQPNTGELFF. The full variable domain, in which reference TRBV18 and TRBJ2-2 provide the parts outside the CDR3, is NAGVMQNPRHLVRRRGQEARLRCSPMKGHSHVYWYRQLPEEGLKFMVYLQKENIIDESGMPKERFSAEFPKEGPSILRIQQVVRGDSAAYFCASSPQPNTGELFFGEGSRLTVL.

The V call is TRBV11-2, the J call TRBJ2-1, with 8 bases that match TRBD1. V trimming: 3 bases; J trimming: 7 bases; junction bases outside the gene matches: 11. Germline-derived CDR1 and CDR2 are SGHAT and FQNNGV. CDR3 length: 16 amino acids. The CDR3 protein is CASSLGAGGFGNEQFF. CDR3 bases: TGTGCCAGCAGCTTGGGAGCAGGGGGCTTTGGGAATGAGCAGTTCTTC. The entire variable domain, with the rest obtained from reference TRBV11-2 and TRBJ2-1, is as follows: EAGVAQSPRYKIIEKRQSVAFWCNPISGHATLYWYQQILGQGPKLLIQFQNNGVVDDSQLPKDRFSAERLKGVDSTLKIQPAKLEDSAVYLCASSLGAGGFGNEQFFGPGTRLTVL.

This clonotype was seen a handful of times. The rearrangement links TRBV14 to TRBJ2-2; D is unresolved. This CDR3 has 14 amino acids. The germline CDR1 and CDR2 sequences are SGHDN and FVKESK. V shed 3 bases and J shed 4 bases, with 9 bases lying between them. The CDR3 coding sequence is TGTGCCAGCAGCCAGGCCCTCCTCACCGGGGAGCTGTTTTTT. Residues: CASSQALLTGELFF.

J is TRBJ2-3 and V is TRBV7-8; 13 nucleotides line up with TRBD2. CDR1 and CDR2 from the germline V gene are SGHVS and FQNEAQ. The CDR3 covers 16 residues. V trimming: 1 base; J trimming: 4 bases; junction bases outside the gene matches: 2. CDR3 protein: CASSLGTSGSSDTQYF. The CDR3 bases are TGTGCCAGCAGCTTAGGGACTAGCGGGAGCTCAGATACGCAGTATTTT.

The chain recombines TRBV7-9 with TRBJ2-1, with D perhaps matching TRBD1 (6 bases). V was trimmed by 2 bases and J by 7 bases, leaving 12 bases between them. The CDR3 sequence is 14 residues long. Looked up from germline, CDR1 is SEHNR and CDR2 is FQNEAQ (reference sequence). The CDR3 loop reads CASSLSHGQNEQFF. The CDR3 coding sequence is TGTGCCAGCAGCTTAAGCCACGGACAGAATGAGCAGTTCTTC.

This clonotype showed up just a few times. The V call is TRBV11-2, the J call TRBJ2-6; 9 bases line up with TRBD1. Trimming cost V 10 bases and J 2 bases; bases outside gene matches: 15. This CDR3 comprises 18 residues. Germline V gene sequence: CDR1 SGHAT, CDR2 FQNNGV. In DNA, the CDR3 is TGTGCCACCCCAAAGGGGACAGGGCTAGTGGCTGGGGCCAACGTCCTGACTTTC. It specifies CATPKGTGLVAGANVLTF.

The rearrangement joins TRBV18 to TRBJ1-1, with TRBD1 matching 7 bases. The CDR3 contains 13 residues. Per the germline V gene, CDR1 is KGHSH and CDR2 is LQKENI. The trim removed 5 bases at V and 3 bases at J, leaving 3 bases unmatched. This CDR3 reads CASSKTGDTEAFF. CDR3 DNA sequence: TGTGCCAGCTCAAAAACAGGGGACACTGAAGCTTTCTTT. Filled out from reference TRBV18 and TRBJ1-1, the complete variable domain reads NAGVMQNPRHLVRRRGQEARLRCSPMKGHSHVYWYRQLPEEGLKFMVYLQKENIIDESGMPKERFSAEFPKEGPSILRIQQVVRGDSAAYFCASSKTGDTEAFFGQGTRLTVV.

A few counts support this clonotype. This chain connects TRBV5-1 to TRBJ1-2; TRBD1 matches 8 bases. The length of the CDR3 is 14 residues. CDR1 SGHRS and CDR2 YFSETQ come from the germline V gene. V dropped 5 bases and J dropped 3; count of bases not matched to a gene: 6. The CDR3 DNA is TGCGCCAGCAGACTGACAGGGGATGACTATGGCTACACCTTC. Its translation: CASRLTGDDYGYTF.

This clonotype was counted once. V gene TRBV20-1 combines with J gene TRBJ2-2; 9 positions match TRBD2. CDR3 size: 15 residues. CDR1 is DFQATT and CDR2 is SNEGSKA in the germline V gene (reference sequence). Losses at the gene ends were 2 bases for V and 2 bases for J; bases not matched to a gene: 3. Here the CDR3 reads CSARFSGSNTGELFF. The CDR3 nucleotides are TGCAGTGCTAGATTTAGCGGGAGTAACACCGGGGAGCTGTTTTTT.

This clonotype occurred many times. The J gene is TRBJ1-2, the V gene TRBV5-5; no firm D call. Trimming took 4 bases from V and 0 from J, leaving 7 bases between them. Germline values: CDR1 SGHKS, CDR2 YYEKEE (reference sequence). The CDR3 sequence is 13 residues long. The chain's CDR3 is CASSETPNYGYTF. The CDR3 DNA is TGTGCCAGCAGCGAGACACCTAACTATGGCTACACCTTC.

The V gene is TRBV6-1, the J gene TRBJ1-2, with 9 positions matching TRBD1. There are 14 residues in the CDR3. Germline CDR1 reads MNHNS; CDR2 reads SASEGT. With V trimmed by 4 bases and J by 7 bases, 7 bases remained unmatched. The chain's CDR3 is CASSANRDRAGYTF. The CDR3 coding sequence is TGTGCCAGCAGTGCGAACCGGGACAGGGCTGGCTACACCTTC.

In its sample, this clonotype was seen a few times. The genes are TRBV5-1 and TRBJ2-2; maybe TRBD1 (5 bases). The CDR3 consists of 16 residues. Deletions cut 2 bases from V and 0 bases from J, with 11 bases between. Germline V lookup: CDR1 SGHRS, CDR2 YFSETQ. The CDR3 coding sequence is TGCGCCAGCAGCTTTATTGGGGCCTCGAACACCGGGGAGCTGTTTTTT. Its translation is CASSFIGASNTGELFF.

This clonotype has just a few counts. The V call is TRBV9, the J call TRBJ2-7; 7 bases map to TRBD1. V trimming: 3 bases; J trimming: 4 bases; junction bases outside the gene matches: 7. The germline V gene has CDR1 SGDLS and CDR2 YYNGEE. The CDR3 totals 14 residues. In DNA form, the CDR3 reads TGTGCCAGCAGCGCAACCGGGACAGCTTACGAGCAGTACTTC. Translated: CASSATGTAYEQYF.

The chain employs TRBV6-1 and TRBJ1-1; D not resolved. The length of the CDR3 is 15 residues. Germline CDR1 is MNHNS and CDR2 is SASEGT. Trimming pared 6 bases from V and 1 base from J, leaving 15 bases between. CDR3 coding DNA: TGTGCCAGCAGCCAAAGGAGGCCGGGGAACACTGAAGCTTTCTTT. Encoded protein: CASSQRRPGNTEAFF.

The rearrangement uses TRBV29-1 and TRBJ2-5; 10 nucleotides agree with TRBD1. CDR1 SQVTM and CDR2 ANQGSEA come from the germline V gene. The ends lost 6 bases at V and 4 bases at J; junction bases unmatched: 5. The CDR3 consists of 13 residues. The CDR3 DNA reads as TGCAGCGTGCTCGGGGACAGGGGAGAGACCCAGTACTTC. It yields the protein CSVLGDRGETQYF.

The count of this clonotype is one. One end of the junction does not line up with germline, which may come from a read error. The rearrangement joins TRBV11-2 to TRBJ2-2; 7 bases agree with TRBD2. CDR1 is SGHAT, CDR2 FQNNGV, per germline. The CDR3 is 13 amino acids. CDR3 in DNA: TGTGCCAGCAGCTTAATTGGGAGCGGGGTGCTGTTTTTT. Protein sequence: CASSLIGSGVLFF.

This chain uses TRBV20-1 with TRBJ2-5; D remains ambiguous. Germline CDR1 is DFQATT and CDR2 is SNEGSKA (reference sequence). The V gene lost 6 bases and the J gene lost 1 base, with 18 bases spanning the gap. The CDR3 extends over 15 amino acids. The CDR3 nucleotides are TGCAGTGCCCAACACGCACATATCCCCCAAGAGACCCAGTACTTC. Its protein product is CSAQHAHIPQETQYF.

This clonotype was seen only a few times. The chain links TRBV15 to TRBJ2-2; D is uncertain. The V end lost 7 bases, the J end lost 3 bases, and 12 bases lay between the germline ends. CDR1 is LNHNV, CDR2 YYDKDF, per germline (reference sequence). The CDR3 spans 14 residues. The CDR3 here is CATTVTTHTGELFF. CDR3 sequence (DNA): TGTGCCACCACCGTAACGACCCACACCGGGGAGCTGTTTTTT.

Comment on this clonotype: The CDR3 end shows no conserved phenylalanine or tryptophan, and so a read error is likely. CDR3 loop: CASSPPAGGNTEAFS. CDR3 in DNA: TGTGCCAGCTCACCACCGGCGGGAGGGAACACTGAAGCTTTCTCT. This chain joins TRBV18 and TRBJ1-1, with D uncertain. The CDR3 covers 15 residues. Trimming shortened V by 0 bases and J by 1 base, and 9 bases separated the two germline ends. Per germline, CDR1 KGHSH and CDR2 LQKENI.

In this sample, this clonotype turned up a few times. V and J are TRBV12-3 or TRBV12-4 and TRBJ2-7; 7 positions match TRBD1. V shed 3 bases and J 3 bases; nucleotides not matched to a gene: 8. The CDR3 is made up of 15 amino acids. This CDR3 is CASSFSPDRNYEQYF. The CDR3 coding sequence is TGTGCCAGCAGTTTTTCCCCGGACAGGAACTACGAGCAGTACTTC.

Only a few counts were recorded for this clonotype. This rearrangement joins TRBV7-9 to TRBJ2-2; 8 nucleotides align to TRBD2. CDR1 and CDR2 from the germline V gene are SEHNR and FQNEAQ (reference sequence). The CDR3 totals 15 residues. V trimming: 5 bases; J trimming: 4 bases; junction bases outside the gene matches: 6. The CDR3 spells CASSVGGAGTGELFF. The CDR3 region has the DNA TGTGCCAGCAGCGTCGGGGGGGCCGGCACCGGGGAGCTGTTTTTT.

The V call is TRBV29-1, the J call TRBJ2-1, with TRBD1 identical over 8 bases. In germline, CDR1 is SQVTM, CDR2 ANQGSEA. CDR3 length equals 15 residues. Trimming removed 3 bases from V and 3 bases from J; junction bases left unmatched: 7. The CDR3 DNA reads TGCAGCGTTGATGGGCAGGGGGCTCTCTACAATGAGCAGTTCTTC. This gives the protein CSVDGQGALYNEQFF.

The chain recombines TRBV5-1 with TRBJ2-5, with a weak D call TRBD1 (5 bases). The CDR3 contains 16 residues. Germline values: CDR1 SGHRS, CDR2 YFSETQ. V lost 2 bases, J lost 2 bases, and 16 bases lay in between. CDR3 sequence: CASSFGKGAHQETQYF. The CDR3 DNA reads TGCGCCAGCAGCTTCGGAAAAGGGGCTCATCAAGAGACCCAGTACTTC.

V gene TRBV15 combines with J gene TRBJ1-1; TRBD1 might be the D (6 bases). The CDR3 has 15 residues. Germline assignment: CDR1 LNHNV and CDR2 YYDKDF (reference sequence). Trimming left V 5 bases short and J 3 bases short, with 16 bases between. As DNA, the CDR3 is TGTGCCACCAGCCGAAGGGGGGCCGGTGACACTGAAGCTTTCTTT. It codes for CATSRRGAGDTEAFF. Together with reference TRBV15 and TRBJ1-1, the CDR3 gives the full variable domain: DAMVIQNPRYQVTQFGKPVTLSCSQTLNHNVMYWYQQKSSQAPKLLFHYYDKDFNNEADTPDNFQSRRPNTSFCFLDIRSPGLGDTAMYLCATSRRGAGDTEAFFGQGTRLTVV.

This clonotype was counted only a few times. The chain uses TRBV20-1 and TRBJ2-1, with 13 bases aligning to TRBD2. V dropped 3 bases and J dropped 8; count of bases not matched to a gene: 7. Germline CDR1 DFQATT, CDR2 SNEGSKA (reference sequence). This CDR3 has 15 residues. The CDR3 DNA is TGCAGTGCTAGTCGTGGACTAGCGGGGGACGATGAGCAGTTCTTC. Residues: CSASRGLAGDDEQFF.